This note documents a single T cell receptor (beta chain) sequence. Its target is unknown. These data originate in a study of shared clonotypes between healthy human individuals. The CDR3 loop spans 14 amino acids. Germline-derived CDR1 and CDR2 are SGHRS and YFSETQ. Between the trimmed V and J ends, which lost 0 bases and 4 bases, there was a span of 7 bases. The assay ran at deep level. Produced via immunoSEQ multiplex PCR; TCRdb's table is partial and in-frame only. The repertoire holds millions of clones, around 90% seen once, with under 0.15% in the top ten. Study outcomes and limitations: Rarefaction indicated that sorted-subset sequencing remained incomplete although depth was large. The generation probabilities recorded for non-shared clonotypes fell below those of clonotypes shared by all four donors. A generally larger estimated richness was seen in naive subsets than in memory subsets.

The sequence was collected from a man aged 18 to 30 in good health. The specimen was naive CD4+ T cells sorted from blood. The subset was: CD45RA+ positively selected. The chain has TRBV5-1 and TRBJ2-2; D gene uncertain. The chain's CDR3 is CASSLAQATGELFF. The CDR3 bases are TGCGCCAGCAGCTTGGCCCAGGCCACCGGGGAGCTGTTTTTT.